These 21 T cell receptor beta chains share one sample of origin, sequenced in a study of regulatory dendritic cells for organ transplantation. Some clones are missing from TCRdb's copy, which holds only in-frame ones; the method was immunoSEQ multiplex PCR. The table has some 28,000 clones, around 83% seen once; the top ten hold about 0.1%. The sample consisted of naive CD4+ T cells from blood. Subset in this sample: CD45RA+ naive T cells. The receptors derive from a human donor in good health.

The chain carries TRBV5-6 and TRBJ2-1; D might be TRBD1 (6 bases). Germline values: CDR1 SGHDT, CDR2 YYEEEE. V was cut by 0 bases and J by 8 bases, with 12 bases left in between. CDR3 length equals 14 residues. The CDR3 reads CASSLGQGRDEQFF. The CDR3, as DNA: TGTGCCAGCAGCTTGGGTCAGGGGCGAGATGAGCAGTTCTTC.

The rearrangement uses TRBV7-3 and TRBJ2-3; maybe TRBD2 (5 bases). Germline CDR1 is SGHTA and CDR2 is FQGTGA. V was trimmed by 8 bases and J by 5 bases, leaving 20 bases between them. This CDR3 has 15 residues. The CDR3 region is CASHEGLDGKDTQYF. The DNA for the CDR3 is TGTGCCAGCCACGAGGGCCTCGATGGGAAAGATACGCAGTATTTT.

The chain uses TRBV6-1 and TRBJ1-2; D gene unclear. The V end was cut by 4 bases, the J end by 0 bases, with 6 bases between. CDR3 length equals 13 residues. The germline CDR1 and CDR2 sequences are MNHNS and SASEGT. As DNA, the CDR3 is TGTGCCAGCAGTGGGACTTCTAACTATGGCTACACCTTC. This sequence encodes CASSGTSNYGYTF.

The chain uses TRBV25-1 and TRBJ2-5, with D maybe TRBD2 (7 bases). The CDR3 length is 12 residues. The germline V and J ends were trimmed by 8 bases and 4 bases, with 11 bases remaining between them. Per the germline V gene, CDR1 is MGHDK and CDR2 is SYGVNS. This chain's CDR3 is CASRGGRETQYF. CDR3 DNA sequence: TGTGCCAGCCGCGGGGGCCGAGAGACCCAGTACTTC.

This chain uses TRBV9 with TRBJ2-7; the match to TRBD1 covers 9 bases. Germline-derived CDR1 and CDR2 are SGDLS and YYNGEE. Trimming cost V 3 bases and J 3 bases; bases outside gene matches: 4. This CDR3 contains 14 residues. CDR3 sequence reads: CASSAGTGNYEQYF. CDR3 bases: TGTGCCAGCAGCGCGGGGACAGGGAACTACGAGCAGTACTTC. Full variable domain (outside the CDR3, taken from reference TRBV9 and TRBJ2-7): DSGVTQTPKHLITATGQRVTLRCSPRSGDLSVYWYQQSLDQGLQFLIQYYNGEERAKGNILERFSAQQFPDLHSELNLSSLELGDSALYFCASSAGTGNYEQYFGPGTRLTVT.

The V and J genes are TRBV7-9 and TRBJ1-2; D unclear. V lost 5 bases, J lost 0 bases, and 19 bases lay in between. Germline V gives CDR1 SEHNR, CDR2 FQNEAQ (reference sequence). The CDR3 is made up of 17 amino acids. CDR3 in DNA: TGTGCCAGCAGCCTACCTTCTCGTGCCCCCGCTAACTATGGCTACACCTTC. Its protein is CASSLPSRAPANYGYTF.

The rearrangement links TRBV5-5 to TRBJ2-5; D unclear. Trimming removed 4 bases from V and 2 bases from J, with 12 bases in between. Germline V CDR1 and CDR2: SGHKS, YYEKEE (reference sequence). This CDR3 region has 14 residues. CDR3 region: CASSPLATQETQYF. The CDR3, as DNA: TGTGCCAGCAGCCCATTGGCCACGCAAGAGACCCAGTACTTC.

J is TRBJ2-2 and V is TRBV5-4, with 14 positions matching TRBD2. Germline CDR1 and CDR2: SGHNT and YYREEE (reference sequence). CDR3 size: 17 residues. Trimming removed 3 bases from V and 1 base from J; junction bases left unmatched: 2. The CDR3 DNA reads as TGTGCCAGCAGCTGGGGGACTAGCGGGGGGAACACCGGGGAGCTGTTTTTT. Its translation: CASSWGTSGGNTGELFF.

The chain is built from TRBV18 and TRBJ2-1, with 11 bases identical to TRBD2. This CDR3 contains 17 residues. Looked up from germline, CDR1 is KGHSH and CDR2 is LQKENI. Trimming at V came to 0 bases and at J to 5 bases, leaving 6 bases not matched to a gene. The CDR3 nucleotides are TGTGCCAGCTCACCACCTGAGGGGACTAGCGGAAACAATGAGCAGTTCTTC. It is translated as CASSPPEGTSGNNEQFF.

The rearrangement joins TRBV18 to TRBJ1-1, with unresolved D. Trimming removed 3 bases from V and 5 bases from J, with 13 bases in between. This CDR3 spans 14 amino acids. From germline, CDR1 is KGHSH and CDR2 LQKENI. CDR3 nucleotide sequence: TGTGCCAGCTCACCTATGCGGGGAGGAACTGAAGCTTTCTTT. It is translated as CASSPMRGGTEAFF. Full variable domain (missing parts from reference TRBV18 and TRBJ1-1): NAGVMQNPRHLVRRRGQEARLRCSPMKGHSHVYWYRQLPEEGLKFMVYLQKENIIDESGMPKERFSAEFPKEGPSILRIQQVVRGDSAAYFCASSPMRGGTEAFFGQGTRLTVV.

This clone was detected only once. The chain joins TRBV6-1 to TRBJ1-1; D is possibly TRBD1 (5 bases). Trimming cost V 2 bases and J 4 bases, with 11 bases left between them. The CDR3 has 14 amino acids. Germline CDR1 and CDR2: MNHNS and SASEGT. The CDR3 DNA reads TGTGCCAGCAGTGAAACGGCTAGGGGCACTGAAGCTTTCTTT. Translated: CASSETARGTEAFF.

This clone was seen a few times. V and J are TRBV20-1 and TRBJ1-2; D uncertain. The CDR3 is 10 residues long. Germline values: CDR1 DFQATT, CDR2 SNEGSKA (reference sequence). V lost 5 bases to trimming and J lost 5 bases, with 6 bases between them. CDR3 amino acids: CSAYQYGYTF. The CDR3 DNA follows: TGCAGTGCTTACCAGTATGGCTACACCTTC.

The chain joins TRBV19 to TRBJ2-7, with D perhaps TRBD2 (5 bases). This CDR3 has 11 residues. The V end lost 3 bases, the J end lost 6 bases, and 6 bases lay between the germline ends. Per the germline V gene, CDR1 is LNHDA and CDR2 is SQIVND (reference sequence). The CDR3 sequence: CASSMGSEQYF. CDR3 DNA sequence: TGTGCCAGTAGTATGGGGAGCGAGCAGTACTTC.

The table lists this clone with a count of one. This rearrangement joins TRBV7-9 to TRBJ1-1, with TRBD1 identical over 8 bases. Unmatched junction bases numbered 4, after V lost 1 base and J lost 6 bases. CDR3 length equals 14 residues. The germline V gene encodes CDR1 SEHNR and CDR2 FQNEAQ (reference sequence). CDR3 DNA sequence: TGTGCCAGCAGCTTAGGCAGGGGGCTCCCTGAAGCTTTCTTT. Its translation is CASSLGRGLPEAFF. The full variable domain, rest sourced from reference TRBV7-9 and TRBJ1-1, is DTGVSQNPRHKITKRGQNVTFRCDPISEHNRLYWYRQTLGQGPEFLTYFQNEAQLEKSRLLSDRFSAERPKGSFSTLEIQRTEQGDSAMYLCASSLGRGLPEAFFGQGTRLTVV.

This chain joins TRBV10-3 and TRBJ2-3; D call uncertain. The CDR3 is 14 residues long. Between the trimmed V and J ends, which lost 6 bases and 6 bases, there was a span of 16 bases. Looked up from germline, CDR1 is ENHRY and CDR2 is SYGVKD. The chain's CDR3 is CAIRYSATADTQYF. Written as DNA, the CDR3 is TGTGCCATCAGGTACAGTGCCACCGCTGATACGCAGTATTTT.

The chain has TRBV10-3 and TRBJ1-6; 9 nucleotides match TRBD1. This CDR3 is built from 13 residues. The V segment lost 9 bases and the J segment 8 bases; nucleotides outside the gene matches: 5. CDR1 is ENHRY, CDR2 SYGVKD, per germline. The CDR3, as DNA: TGTGCCATACAGGGGGCTTTTGATTCACCCCTCCACTTT. Translation gives CAIQGAFDSPLHF.

The chain has TRBV5-4 and TRBJ2-5, with 10 bases that match TRBD2. Germline V gives CDR1 SGHNT, CDR2 YYREEE (reference sequence). The CDR3 spans 16 residues. Trimming removed 4 bases from V and 0 bases from J; junction bases left unmatched: 6. The CDR3 here is CASSQRTSGNQETQYF. CDR3 bases: TGTGCCAGCAGCCAGAGGACTAGCGGCAACCAAGAGACCCAGTACTTC.

The CDR3 region has the DNA TGTGCCAGCTCACCGAGTAGCTCCTACAATGAGCAGTTCTTC. Translation: CASSPSSSYNEQFF. The V gene is TRBV18, the J gene TRBJ2-1; D gene ambiguous. Germline loops: CDR1 KGHSH, CDR2 LQKENI. The CDR3 loop spans 14 amino acids. V was pared by 3 bases and J by 0 bases, with 6 bases between.

The chain uses TRBV19 and TRBJ1-5, with D possibly matching TRBD1 (6 bases). The CDR3 totals 13 residues. The germline V gene encodes CDR1 LNHDA and CDR2 SQIVND (reference sequence). Trimming took off 5 bases at V and 4 bases at J, with 9 bases between the two ends. CDR3 sequence reads: CASSGTKNQPQHF. CDR3 coding DNA: TGTGCCAGTAGTGGGACAAAAAATCAGCCCCAGCATTTT.

This chain connects TRBV5-1 to TRBJ2-2, with 9 bases aligning to TRBD1. V trimming: 1 base; J trimming: 5 bases; junction bases outside the gene matches: 3. The CDR3 runs 15 residues. Germline V CDR1 and CDR2: SGHRS, YFSETQ. In DNA, the CDR3 is TGCGCCAGCAGCTTGAGGGGACAGGGTACCGGGGAGCTGTTTTTT. Translated, it gives CASSLRGQGTGELFF.

The J gene is TRBJ2-5, the V gene TRBV5-6, with D perhaps matching TRBD2 (6 bases). The V end was cut by 2 bases, the J end by 4 bases, with 12 bases between. Germline assignment: CDR1 SGHDT and CDR2 YYEEEE. The CDR3 covers 14 residues. CDR3 sequence: CASSFREAGETQYF. DNA of the CDR3: TGTGCCAGCAGCTTCAGGGAGGCGGGAGAGACCCAGTACTTC.